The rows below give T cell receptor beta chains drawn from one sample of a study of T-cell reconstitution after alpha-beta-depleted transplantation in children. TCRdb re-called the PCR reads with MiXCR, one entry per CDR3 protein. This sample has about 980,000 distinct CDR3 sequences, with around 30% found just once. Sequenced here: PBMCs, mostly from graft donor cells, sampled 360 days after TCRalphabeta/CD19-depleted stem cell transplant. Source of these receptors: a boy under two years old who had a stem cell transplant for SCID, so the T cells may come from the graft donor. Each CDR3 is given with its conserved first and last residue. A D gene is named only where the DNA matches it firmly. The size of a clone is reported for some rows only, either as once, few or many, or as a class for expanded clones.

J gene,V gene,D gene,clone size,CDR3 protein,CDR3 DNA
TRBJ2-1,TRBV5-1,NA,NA,CASSLVALSSYNEQFF,TGCGCCAGCAGCTTGGTTGCGTTAAGCTCCTACAATGAGCAGTTCTTC
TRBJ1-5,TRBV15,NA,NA,CATSRANQPQHF,TGTGCCACCAGCAGAGCCAATCAGCCCCAGCATTTT
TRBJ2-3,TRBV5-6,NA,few,CASSSGNPDTQYF,TGTGCCAGCAGCTCTGGGAACCCAGATACGCAGTATTTT
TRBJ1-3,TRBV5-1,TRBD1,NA,CASSLSGQGKASANTIYF,TGCGCCAGCAGCTTGTCGGGACAGGGAAAGGCTTCGGCAAACACCATATATTTT
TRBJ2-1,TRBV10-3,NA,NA,CAISDMYNEQFF,TGTGCCATCAGTGATATGTACAATGAGCAGTTCTTC
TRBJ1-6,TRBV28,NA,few,CASSPSGGDNSPLHF,TGTGCCAGCAGTCCCTCAGGAGGTGATAATTCACCCCTCCACTTT
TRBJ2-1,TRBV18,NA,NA,CASSPGDKQFF,TGTGCCAGCTCCCCGGGAGATAAACAGTTCTTC
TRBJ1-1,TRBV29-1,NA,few,CSGVREGNTEAFF,TGCAGCGGGGTAAGGGAGGGGAACACTGAAGCTTTCTTT
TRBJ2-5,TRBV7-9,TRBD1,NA,CASSLKGLRDRVETQYF,TGTGCCAGCAGCTTAAAGGGCCTCCGGGACAGGGTAGAGACCCAGTACTTC
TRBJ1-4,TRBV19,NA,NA,CASTRAHATNEKLFF,TGTGCCAGTACCCGGGCCCACGCAACTAATGAAAAACTGTTTTTT
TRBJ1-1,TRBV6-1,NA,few,CASSAGRGNTEAFF,TGTGCCAGCAGTGCGGGGAGGGGGAACACTGAAGCTTTCTTT
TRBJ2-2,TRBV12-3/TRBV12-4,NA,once,CASSAYTGELFF,TGTGCCAGCAGTGCCTACACCGGGGAGCTGTTTTTT
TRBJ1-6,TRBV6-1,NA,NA,CASSRTATEGLPLHF,TGTGCCAGCAGCCGGACCGCGACAGAAGGGTTGCCCCTCCACTTT
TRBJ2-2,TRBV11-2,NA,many,CASRDNTGELFF,TGTGCCAGCAGGGATAACACCGGGGAGCTGTTTTTT
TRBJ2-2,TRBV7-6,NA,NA,CASSTGMGTGELFF,TGTGCCAGCAGCACAGGGATGGGCACCGGGGAGCTGTTTTTT
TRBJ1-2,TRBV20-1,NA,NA,CSARAIPGDYGYTF,TGCAGTGCTAGAGCTATTCCAGGGGACTATGGCTACACCTTC
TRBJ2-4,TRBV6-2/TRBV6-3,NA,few,CASSYDRQGKNIQYF,TGTGCCAGCAGTTACGATCGGCAAGGCAAAAACATTCAGTACTTC
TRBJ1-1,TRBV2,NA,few,CASSPTVLNTEAFF,TGTGCCAGCAGCCCGACAGTTCTGAACACTGAAGCTTTCTTT
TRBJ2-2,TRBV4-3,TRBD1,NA,CASSQYRTGRGELFF,TGCGCCAGCAGCCAGTACCGGACAGGGCGAGGGGAGCTGTTTTTT
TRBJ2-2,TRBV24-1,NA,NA,CATSDGRTSNTGELFF,TGTGCCACCAGTGATGGGCGGACCTCGAACACCGGGGAGCTGTTTTTT
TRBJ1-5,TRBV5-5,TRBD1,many,CASSLNHGQGRPQHF,TGTGCCAGCAGCTTGAACCATGGACAGGGGAGGCCCCAGCATTTT
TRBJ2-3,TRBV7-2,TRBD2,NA,CASSLGRTSSTQYF,TGTGCCAGCAGCTTAGGACGGACTAGTAGTACGCAGTATTTT
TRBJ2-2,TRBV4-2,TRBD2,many,CASSLLAGGGWNTGELFF,TGTGCCAGCAGCCTTCTAGCGGGGGGCGGGTGGAACACCGGGGAGCTGTTTTTT
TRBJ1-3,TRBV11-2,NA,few,CASSSSLRRRIGNTIYF,TGTGCCAGCAGCTCGAGTCTTAGACGGCGTATTGGAAACACCATATATTTT
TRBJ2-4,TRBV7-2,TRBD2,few,CASSPAGGQNIQYF,TGTGCCAGCAGCCCAGCGGGGGGGCAAAACATTCAGTACTTC
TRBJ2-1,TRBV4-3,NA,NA,CASSRTRLNEQFF,TGCGCCAGCAGCCGGACCCGGCTAAATGAGCAGTTCTTC
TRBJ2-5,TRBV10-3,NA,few,CAISLQGKETQYF,TGTGCCATCAGTCTACAGGGAAAAGAGACCCAGTACTTC
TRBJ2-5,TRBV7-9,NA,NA,CASSLVGSTGQETQYF,TGTGCCAGCAGCTTAGTCGGTTCGACAGGCCAAGAGACCCAGTACTTC
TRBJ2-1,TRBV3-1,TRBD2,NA,CASSQRRTSGYNEQFF,TGTGCCAGCAGCCAGCGGCGGACTAGCGGATACAATGAGCAGTTCTTC
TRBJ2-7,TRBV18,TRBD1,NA,CASSPLTPGTGSYEQYF,TGTGCCAGCTCACCACTGACGCCTGGGACAGGCTCCTACGAGCAGTACTTC
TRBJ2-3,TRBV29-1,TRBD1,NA,CSVRRTGQGGKYF,TGCAGCGTTCGGCGCACGGGACAGGGCGGAAAGTATTTT
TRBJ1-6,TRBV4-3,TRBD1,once,CASSQEPGQGSSPLHF,TGCGCCAGCAGCCAAGAGCCGGGACAGGGGAGTTCACCCCTCCACTTT
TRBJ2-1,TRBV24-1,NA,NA,CVTNEQFF,TGTGTCACCAATGAGCAGTTCTTC
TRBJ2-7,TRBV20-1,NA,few,CSARVGIGKAPYEQYF,TGCAGTGCTAGAGTGGGCATTGGGAAAGCGCCCTACGAGCAGTACTTC
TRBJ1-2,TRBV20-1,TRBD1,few,CSARATGSNYGYTF,TGCAGTGCTAGAGCGACAGGGTCTAACTATGGCTACACCTTC
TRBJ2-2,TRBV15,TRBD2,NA,CATSRGLAGGTNTGELFF,TGTGCCACCAGCAGGGGACTAGCGGGGGGGACAAACACCGGGGAGCTGTTTTTT
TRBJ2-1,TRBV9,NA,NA,CASSVDTGPYNEQFF,TGTGCCAGCAGCGTAGACACAGGGCCTTACAATGAGCAGTTCTTC
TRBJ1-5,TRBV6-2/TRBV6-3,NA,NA,CASSLDIQPQHF,TGTGCCAGCAGTTTGGATATTCAGCCCCAGCATTTT
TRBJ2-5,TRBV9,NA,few,CASSAPGREETQYF,TGTGCCAGCAGCGCCCCAGGCCGAGAAGAGACCCAGTACTTC
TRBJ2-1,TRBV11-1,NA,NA,CASSFDAPSYNEQFF,TGTGCCAGCAGCTTCGACGCGCCGTCCTACAATGAGCAGTTCTTC
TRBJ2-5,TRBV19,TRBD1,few,CASSPQGSQETQYF,TGTGCCAGTAGTCCACAGGGGTCCCAAGAGACCCAGTACTTC
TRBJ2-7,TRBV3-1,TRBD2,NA,CASSLTSGFSYEQYF,TGTGCCAGCAGCCTGACTAGCGGGTTCTCCTACGAGCAGTACTTC